The TCR beta chain described here comes from a study of cytomegalovirus exposure and HLA in healthy donors. Points from the study as a whole: Apparent HLA restriction characterized most CMV-associated TCR beta chains in a later analysis.

Regarding this clone: Its antigen remains unknown. Other DNA sequences in this specimen translate into the identical CDR3.

The PCR made use of 60 Vbeta and 13 Jbeta primers. Libraries were prepared by immunoSEQ multiplex PCR; TCRdb keeps only in-frame clonotypes and omits some of them. This repertoire shows 90,000 to 150,000 clones, roughly 60% found once; its top ten account for less than 12%. The sequence came from a man in his forties or fifties in good health and CMV-seropositive. Sequenced input: PBMCs.

Here the CDR3 DNA reads TGTGCCAGCAGCGTAGCGGGGGGGAACACCGGGGAGCTGTTTTTT. This sequence encodes CASSVAGGNTGELFF. The chain couples TRBV9 to TRBJ2-2; 7 bases map to TRBD2. The V gene's germline CDR1 is SGDLS and CDR2 YYNGEE. Losses at the gene ends were 0 bases for V and 1 base for J; bases not matched to a gene: 0. This CDR3 has 15 amino acids.